This T cell receptor (beta chain) was found in a study of human T cells and chemical hapten exposure (dated by TCRdb to the early 2020s). Background on the whole study: For sensitization, 2% DPC in acetone was applied to a 2 cm by 2 cm area of upper inner arm skin. Patch tests used Finn chambers with 0.01% DPC on the upper back, scored after 6 days by International Contact Dermatitis Research Group standards. This study followed changes in the peripheral blood TCR repertoire in vivo during primary and secondary sensitization of alopecia patients to the hapten diphenylcyclopropenone (DPC). Most of the patients in the cohort were female, and the cohort covered alopecia areata with under or over 50% scalp involvement, alopecia totalis and alopecia universalis. Blood for TCR sequencing was provided by twenty-nine alopecia patients at one to four time points (pre-sensitization, 2, 6 and 24 weeks). Libraries were pooled for sequencing, and variation in per-sample TCR yields was attributed mainly to small differences in library volumes within the pool. Blood was sampled from patients pre-sensitization (week 0) and at 2, 6 and about 24 weeks after DPC sensitization. Patients additionally received weekly therapeutic DPC doses to the scalp throughout the roughly 23-week study period. What the research found in general, with its limitations: Patch test score correlated positively with the number of PT1 expanded TCRs, reaching significance at thresholds 8, 16 and 32 but not at 4. Alopecia, a presumed autoimmune disease, was present in all patients, so the immune response of the patients might differ from that of healthy individuals. Repeated subsampling changed both the strength of the expansion versus patch-test correlation and the threshold at which that correlation became significant. Compared with pre-sensitization or healthy control sets, expanded TCRs formed significantly more large CDR3 similarity clusters, which is consistent with antigen-driven responses. DPC sensitization did not change the number of TCRs with a frequency above 1 in 1000, and there was no evidence of changes in global repertoire structure.

Including cysteine and phenylalanine, the CDR3 has 17 amino acids. The sequence is cut down to CDR3 DNA, 51 bases in frame from base 1. Based on the germline V gene (reference sequence), the CDR1 and CDR2 sequences are SEHNR and FQNEAQ. Clipping removes 5 bases from V and 2 bases from J, with 8 as the unmatched junction base count. The sample's time point label, decoded: pre-sensitization, week 0. The treatment or condition label, as the study defines it: therapeutic diphenylcyclopropenone sensitization with weekly scalp DPC. At every patch-test visit, the blood draw took place before the patch test was put on. Patients were considered eligible if aged 18 to 70, diagnosed with alopecia and deemed suitable for DPC therapy, and patients were excluded if pregnant. Total RNA was extracted from unfractionated whole blood that had been collected in Tempus Blood RNA tubes. Only a few counts were recorded for this clonotype. Its target antigen remains unknown. Per-base qualities were not stored, and no clone one base away is much larger.

The method was RACE. Sequencing was performed on a NextSeq 500. Library preparation attached unique molecular identifiers to individual cDNA molecules for quantitative, reproducible TCR counting. Both TCR alpha and TCR beta chains were sequenced from each blood RNA sample. Per the source publication's procedure: The median number of TCRs per sample was some 100,000, ranging from 23,224 to 690,600. V, J and CDR3 annotation of the TCR reads was carried out using the Decombinator software suite. For PS versus PT1 abundance plots, all samples were subsampled to the same number of TCRs (28,000). TCRs were defined as expanded if absent before sensitization and observed at least eight times at the 2-week time point. TCRdb reanalyzed the raw reads on its own, using fastp at Q25 for trimming and MiXCR for clone calling, and kept in-frame beta chains. Each record represents a unique CDR3 protein, reported with the most common genes and DNA among its rows. Here the V and J calls rest on TCRdb's processing, not on the authors' analysis. This sample holds 380,000 or so distinct CDR3 sequences; around 5.5% were observed only once. Clones ranked in the top ten supply about 8.7% of the sample.

The sequences come from whole blood, collected in connection with sensitization to the hapten diphenylcyclopropenone (DPC). The origin of this receptor is a woman aged 18-29 years with alopecia areata. Some clones in this sample may be carry-over from other donors' samples. The V and J genes are TRBV7-9 and TRBJ2-5; TRBD2 fits 13 bases in the junction. The nucleotides read TGTGCCAGCAGCCTCACTAGCGGGGGGGCGTTACAAGAGACCCAGTACTTC. It is translated as CASSLTSGGALQETQYF.